This T cell receptor beta chain was obtained from a study of blood T cell repertoires in COVID-19. Authors' analysis steps: Researchers report that nucleated cell counts were estimated from reference gene primer amplification. Profiling relied on immunoSEQ multiplex PCR, and the TCRdb table lists in-frame clones only, not all of them. That table is the source of V, J and clone size, and D and trimming were worked out from the DNA. The repertoire consists of 250,000 to 300,000 clones, with around nine tenths occurring once and the leading ten covering about 1%. The material sequenced was peripheral blood. This sequence originates from a woman in her forties who had recovered from COVID-19.

The chain's CDR3 is CASRATGQWNTEAFF. CDR3 in DNA: TGTGCCAGCAGAGCCACGGGACAGTGGAACACTGAAGCTTTCTTT. The genes are TRBV7-2 and TRBJ1-1; 7 bases map to TRBD1. With 6 bases clipped from V and 1 base from J, the junction kept 8 bases outside the gene matches. CDR3 size: 15 residues. Germline V gene sequence: CDR1 SGHTA, CDR2 FQGNSA.